Below are 21 T cell receptor beta chains sequenced from a single sample in a study of OX40 agonist ivuxolimab in advanced cancers. Produced via immunoSEQ multiplex PCR; TCRdb's table is partial and in-frame only. Here the sample spans tens of thousands of clones, 84% being singletons. Here the sequenced sample was CD4+ or CD8+ T cells sorted from blood, taken in a trial of the OX40 agonist ivuxolimab. The receptors originated from an adult with an advanced solid tumor such as melanoma, head and neck, liver or kidney cancer.

The chain has TRBV30 and TRBJ1-2; 9 nucleotides agree with TRBD1. V was pared by 2 bases and J by 6 bases, with 7 bases of the junction left unmatched. The CDR3 is 14 residues long. Looked up from germline, CDR1 is GTSNPN and CDR2 is SVGIG (reference sequence). CDR3 sequence (DNA): TGTGCCTGGAGTCACGGGGACAGGGAGAATGGCTACACCTTC. It translates to CAWSHGDRENGYTF.

The chain combines TRBV4-2 with TRBJ1-5; TRBD1 might be the D (5 bases). The CDR3 has 15 residues. The V end was cut by 0 bases, the J end by 7 bases, with 13 bases between. The germline CDR1 and CDR2 sequences are LGHNA and YNFKEQ. CDR3 loop: CASSQDLGERQPQHF. In nucleotides, the CDR3 is TGTGCCAGCAGCCAAGATCTGGGGGAGAGGCAGCCCCAGCATTTT.

This chain uses TRBV12-5 with TRBJ1-1, with TRBD1 identical over 8 bases. V dropped 5 bases and J dropped 1; count of bases not matched to a gene: 9. CDR1 is LGHNT, CDR2 FRNRAP, per germline. CDR3 length equals 16 residues. The CDR3 protein is CASGTPPQGENTEAFF. For the CDR3, the DNA is TGTGCTAGTGGTACCCCACCACAGGGGGAGAACACTGAAGCTTTCTTT.

V gene TRBV5-5 combines with J gene TRBJ2-7; no clear D. The CDR3 spans 12 residues. V lost 0 bases to trimming and J lost 3 bases, with 4 bases between them. CDR1 and CDR2 (germline): SGHKS, YYEKEE (reference sequence). In nucleotides, the CDR3 is TGTGCCAGCAGCTTGGTCGGCTACGAGCAGTACTTC. It is translated as CASSLVGYEQYF.

The chain uses TRBV18 and TRBJ2-2, with 7 bases fitting TRBD1. The trim removed 5 bases at V and 6 bases at J, leaving 3 bases unmatched. The CDR3 contains 13 residues. Germline V CDR1 and CDR2: KGHSH, LQKENI. The DNA for the CDR3 is TGTGCCAGCTCAATCCAGGGGGCCGGGGAGCTGTTTTTT. Its translation: CASSIQGAGELFF.

The chain links TRBV19 to TRBJ2-3, with D hard to call. Germline values: CDR1 LNHDA, CDR2 SQIVND (reference sequence). The V and J ends lost 5 bases and 0 bases respectively, with 9 bases between them. This CDR3 region has 14 residues. The DNA of the CDR3 is TGTGCCAGTAGTCGCATAGATAGCACAGATACGCAGTATTTT. Protein product: CASSRIDSTDTQYF.

This rearrangement joins TRBV5-1 to TRBJ1-4; perhaps TRBD1 as D (5 bases). The CDR3 loop spans 14 amino acids. From germline, CDR1 is SGHRS and CDR2 YFSETQ. V lost 4 bases and J 7 bases, leaving 14 bases between the germline ends. Here the CDR3 DNA reads TGCGCCAGCAGCCCAACGACAGCAGCTGAAAAACTGTTTTTT. It is translated as CASSPTTAAEKLFF. Using reference TRBV5-1 and TRBJ1-4 for the parts outside the CDR3, the full variable domain is KAGVTQTPRYLIKTRGQQVTLSCSPISGHRSVSWYQQTPGQGLQFLFEYFSETQRNKGNFPGRFSGRQFSNSRSEMNVSTLELGDSALYLCASSPTTAAEKLFFGSGTQLSVL.

The V call is TRBV29-1, the J call TRBJ1-1; D perhaps matches TRBD1 (5 bases). CDR1 SQVTM and CDR2 ANQGSEA come from the germline V gene. CDR3 length: 12 amino acids. V gave up 5 bases and J gave up 1 base, with 8 bases separating them. CDR3 amino acids: CSVKGPNTEAFF. As DNA, the CDR3 is TGCAGCGTTAAGGGGCCGAACACTGAAGCTTTCTTT.

CDR3 nucleotide sequence: TGTGCCAGCAGCCAAGATTTTTGGGACGGGGGGGAGAAGCAGTACTTC. Translating it yields CASSQDFWDGGEKQYF. The chain joins TRBV4-2 to TRBJ2-7; 8 positions agree with TRBD2. Germline CDR1 and CDR2: LGHNA and YNFKEQ. The CDR3 is 16 residues long. Germline trimming cut 0 bases from V and 8 bases from J; bases unmatched to any gene: 12.

The chain recombines TRBV2 with TRBJ2-7; no reliable D call. Trimming removed 7 bases at V and 2 bases at J, with 18 bases between. The CDR3 is made up of 15 amino acids. CDR1 and CDR2 (germline): SNHLY, FYNNEI. This chain's CDR3 is CASNPLNEPPYEQYF. Here the CDR3 DNA reads TGTGCCAGCAACCCCCTAAACGAGCCTCCCTACGAGCAGTACTTC.

The chain employs TRBV2 and TRBJ2-1; no clear D. The CDR3 sequence is 13 residues long. The germline V and J ends were trimmed by 7 bases and 4 bases, with 11 bases remaining between them. Germline V gives CDR1 SNHLY, CDR2 FYNNEI. The CDR3 here is CASTRTEYNEQFF. As DNA, the CDR3 is TGTGCCAGCACCCGGACGGAATACAATGAGCAGTTCTTC.

In its sample, this clone was seen a few times. This chain joins TRBV6-1 and TRBJ1-2; TRBD1 agrees at 7 bases. The trim removed 1 base at V and 4 bases at J, leaving 9 bases unmatched. The germline V gene encodes CDR1 MNHNS and CDR2 SASEGT. The length of the CDR3 is 16 residues. In nucleotides, the CDR3 is TGTGCCAGCAGTGAAGAGAGGGGGCGCGGGGGCTATGGCTACACCTTC. This sequence encodes CASSEERGRGGYGYTF.

The rearrangement links TRBV27 to TRBJ1-6, with 7 positions matching TRBD1. The germline V gene encodes CDR1 MNHEY and CDR2 SMNVEV (reference sequence). The CDR3 spans 15 residues. Unmatched junction bases numbered 7, after V lost 6 bases and J lost 5 bases. The CDR3 DNA follows: TGTGCCAGCAGACAGAGGGACAGTAATAATTCACCCCTCCACTTT. Translation: CASRQRDSNNSPLHF.

The V call is TRBV5-1, the J call TRBJ2-5; possible D gene TRBD1, 5 bases. Germline assignment: CDR1 SGHRS and CDR2 YFSETQ. The V end lost 1 base, the J end lost 0 bases, and 13 bases lay between the germline ends. CDR3 length: 16 residues. CDR3 in DNA: TGCGCCAGCAGCTTGAATGCAGGGTCCTACCAAGAGACCCAGTACTTC. Amino acids: CASSLNAGSYQETQYF.

As for this clone: Germline is not matched at one junction end, which may reflect a read error. The sample holds other DNA sequences that translate to the same CDR3. The chain employs TRBV28 and TRBJ1-5; no definite D call. Germline lookup yields CDR1 MDHEN and CDR2 SYDVKM. The CDR3 covers 12 residues. The CDR3 region is CASSAENQPQHF. The DNA of the CDR3 is TGCGCCAGCAGTGCTGAGAATCAGCCCCAGCATTTT.

In this sample, this clone turned up once. J is TRBJ2-7 and V is TRBV7-2, with a tentative D call TRBD2 (5 bases). Trimming removed 1 base at V and 3 bases at J, with 13 bases between. Germline lookup yields CDR1 SGHTA and CDR2 FQGNSA. The CDR3 is made up of 15 amino acids. This CDR3 is CASSLVGKEDYEQYF. DNA of the CDR3: TGTGCCAGCAGCTTAGTAGGCAAGGAGGACTACGAGCAGTACTTC.

The V call is TRBV28, the J call TRBJ2-5; 13 nucleotides agree with TRBD2. This CDR3 comprises 16 residues. J was trimmed by 2 bases and V by 6 bases; bases with no gene match: 6. Germline-derived CDR1 and CDR2 are MDHEN and SYDVKM. The CDR3 DNA follows: TGTGCCAGCAGAAACGGACTAGCGGGAGAACAAGAGACCCAGTACTTC. It encodes CASRNGLAGEQETQYF.

V usage is TRBV7-9 and J usage is TRBJ2-1; D possibly corresponds to TRBD1 (5 bases). The CDR3 is 14 residues long. Trimming took off 3 bases at V and 4 bases at J, with 10 bases between the two ends. CDR1 and CDR2 (germline): SEHNR, FQNEAQ (reference sequence). CDR3 residues: CASSLSQGYNEQFF. CDR3 bases: TGTGCCAGCAGCTTGTCCCAGGGTTACAATGAGCAGTTCTTC.

The gene calls are TRBV28 and TRBJ1-1; D is ambiguous. There are 11 residues in the CDR3. Germline lookup yields CDR1 MDHEN and CDR2 SYDVKM. Between the trimmed V and J ends, which lost 6 bases and 6 bases, there was a span of 8 bases. The CDR3 spells CASSLAAEAFF. CDR3 bases: TGTGCCAGCAGCCTAGCGGCTGAAGCTTTCTTT.

V and J are TRBV5-1 and TRBJ2-7, with no clear D. V was trimmed by 4 bases and J by 3 bases, leaving 14 bases between them. This CDR3 has 14 amino acids. Germline-derived CDR1 and CDR2 are SGHRS and YFSETQ. This CDR3 is CASSPVGRDYEQYF. DNA of the CDR3: TGCGCCAGCAGCCCAGTGGGAAGGGACTACGAGCAGTACTTC.

There are a few counts of this clone. The chain couples TRBV2 to TRBJ1-1; 8 bases fit TRBD1. The CDR3 loop spans 14 amino acids. In germline, CDR1 is SNHLY, CDR2 FYNNEI. Trimming at V came to 7 bases and at J to 1 base, leaving 5 bases not matched to a gene. CDR3 amino acids: CASIVTGANTEAFF. The DNA of the CDR3 is TGTGCCAGCATTGTGACAGGGGCGAACACTGAAGCTTTCTTT.